This T cell receptor beta chain was captured by sequencing in a study of blood T cell repertoires in COVID-19 (dated by TCRdb to about 2020). Describing the broader study: Samples from collaborators originated in the United States, Italy and Spain and spanned both the acute and convalescent phases of COVID-19. Sample metadata almost always included a de-identified subject ID, COVID-19 status, age in years and sex. HLA class I and class II types, where available, came from metadata supplied by the sample provider rather than from assay-based typing. Deeply sampled blood TCRbeta repertoires from subjects exposed to, actively infected with, or recovered from COVID-19 were included in the dataset. The repertoires were made available in a free public database intended to serve as a resource for research on the immune response to SARS-CoV-2. The samples were drawn from two sources: the first 160 participants of the ongoing ImmuneRACE study, and 1,254 subjects contributed by 6 global collaborators. The material from the prospective study consisted of cDNA or gDNA derived from T cells, B-cell-depleted T cells, or PBMCs.

Points the paper makes about the study in general: Clinical and demographic metadata were provided uncurated, with the amount varying by source and participant.

Its CDR3 holds 15 amino acids, cysteine through phenylalanine. Of all the DNA, just the CDR3 is kept, 45 bases in frame from base 1. V is reduced by 5 bases and J by 4 bases, leaving a spacing of 17 bases between them. From the germline V gene (reference sequence), CDR1 is SEHNR and CDR2 is FQNEAQ. For this clone: The target of this receptor is not known. Base qualities were left out, and no much larger clone turns up one base away.

In Seattle, one collaborating source enrolled patients while the infection was active and tracked those patients longitudinally over the course of disease. Whole blood was collected in K2EDTA tubes by collaborating institutions according to the institutions' own protocols. For TCRbeta analysis, collaborator samples were shipped as frozen whole blood, as isolated PBMCs, or as DNA extracted from either sample type. TCRbeta CDR3 regions were amplified from genomic DNA using the immunoSEQ Assay, a bias-controlled multiplex PCR. The published analysis was carried out like this. The number of nucleated cells in each sample was estimated by amplification of reference gene primers within the assay. To quantify the absolute abundance of each unique TCRbeta CDR3 rearrangement, sequence reads were collapsed and filtered. For each sample, productive Simpson clonality was calculated as the square root of Simpson's diversity index over productive rearrangements. This is the immuneACCESS table as TCRdb keeps it, with only in-frame sequences that have V and J called. A part of the clones is gone; compared with another copy, unresolved V genes explain less than half, and the rest is unexplained. Clonal size and the V and J genes are those of that table, whereas D and trimming came from the DNA. For this sample the table gives hundreds of thousands of clones, of which about 88% were detected only once. Around 7.4% of the sample is held by the ten biggest clonotypes.

The V gene is TRBV7-9 and the J gene is TRBJ1-1; the D gene is perhaps TRBD1, on 6 matching bases. This clonotype was sampled from a woman aged 60 to 75 with COVID-19, enrolled during active disease. Sequencing was done on a sample of peripheral blood. The CDR3 protein sequence reads: CASSAQGRVGTEAFF. The bases are TGTGCCAGCAGCGCGCAGGGGAGGGTGGGCACTGAAGCTTTCTTT.